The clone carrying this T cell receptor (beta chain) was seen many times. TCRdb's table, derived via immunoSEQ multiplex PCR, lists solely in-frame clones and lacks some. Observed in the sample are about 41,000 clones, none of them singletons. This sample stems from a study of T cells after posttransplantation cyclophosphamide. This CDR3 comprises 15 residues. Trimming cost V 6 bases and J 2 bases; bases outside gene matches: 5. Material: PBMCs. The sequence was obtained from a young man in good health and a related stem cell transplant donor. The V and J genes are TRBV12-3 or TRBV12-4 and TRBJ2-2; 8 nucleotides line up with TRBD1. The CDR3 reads CASRATGDNTGELFF. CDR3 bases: TGTGCCAGCAGAGCGACAGGGGACAACACCGGGGAGCTGTTTTTT.